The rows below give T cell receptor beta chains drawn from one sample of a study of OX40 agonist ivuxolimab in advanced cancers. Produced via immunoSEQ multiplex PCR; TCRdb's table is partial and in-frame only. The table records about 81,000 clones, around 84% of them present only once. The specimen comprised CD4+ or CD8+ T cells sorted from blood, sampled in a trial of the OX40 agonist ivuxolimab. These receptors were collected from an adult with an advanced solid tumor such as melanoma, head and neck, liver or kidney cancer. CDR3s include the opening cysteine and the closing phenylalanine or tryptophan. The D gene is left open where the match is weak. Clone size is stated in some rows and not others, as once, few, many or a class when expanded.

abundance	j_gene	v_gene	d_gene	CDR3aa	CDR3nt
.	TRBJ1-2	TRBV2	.	CASSELGTGYGYTF	TGTGCCAGCAGTGAATTAGGGACTGGCTATGGCTACACCTTC
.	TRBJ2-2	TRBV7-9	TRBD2	CASSLEGGAWTGELFF	TGTGCCAGCAGCTTAGAGGGAGGGGCATGGACCGGGGAGCTGTTTTTT
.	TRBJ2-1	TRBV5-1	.	CASRPQGAGNEQFF	TGCGCCAGCAGGCCGCAGGGTGCGGGGAATGAGCAGTTCTTC
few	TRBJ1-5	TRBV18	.	CASSRQMGEGQPQHF	TGTGCCAGCTCCAGACAGATGGGGGAGGGCCAGCCCCAGCATTTT
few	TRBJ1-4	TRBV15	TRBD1	CATSRDRTGAVEKLFF	TGTGCCACCAGCAGAGACCGGACAGGAGCGGTCGAAAAACTGTTTTTT
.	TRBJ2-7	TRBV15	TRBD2	CATSSVRSGSAPYEQYF	TGTGCCACCAGCAGTGTTCGGAGCGGGAGCGCGCCCTACGAGCAGTACTTC
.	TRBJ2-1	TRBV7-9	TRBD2	CASSPGLAGARYNEQFF	TGTGCCAGCAGCCCCGGACTAGCGGGAGCTAGATACAATGAGCAGTTCTTC
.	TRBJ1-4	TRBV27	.	CASGGTSTNEKLFF	TGTGCCAGCGGTGGGACATCAACTAATGAAAAACTGTTTTTT
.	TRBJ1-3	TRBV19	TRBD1	CASSSGTAMFGNTIYF	TGTGCCAGTAGTTCCGGGACAGCGATGTTCGGAAACACCATATATTTT
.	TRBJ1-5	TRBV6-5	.	CASKQGNQPQHF	TGTGCCAGCAAGCAGGGCAATCAGCCCCAGCATTTT
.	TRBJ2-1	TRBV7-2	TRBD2	CASSSSGLAFF	TGTGCCAGCAGCTCCTCGGGACTAGCGTTCTTC
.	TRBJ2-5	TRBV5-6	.	CASSILEGETQYF	TGTGCCAGCAGCATACTAGAGGGGGAGACCCAGTACTTC
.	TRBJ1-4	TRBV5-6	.	CASSFRTSEAAGEKLFF	TGTGCCAGCAGCTTTCGAACGAGCGAGGCCGCCGGTGAAAAACTGTTTTTT
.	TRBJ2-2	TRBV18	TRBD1	CASSRRVGQGADTGELFF	TGTGCCAGCTCACGTCGTGTGGGACAGGGGGCGGACACCGGGGAGCTGTTTTTT
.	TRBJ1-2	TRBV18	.	CASSPFTYGYTF	TGTGCCAGCTCACCATTTACTTATGGCTACACCTTC
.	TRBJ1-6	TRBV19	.	CASSIGRYNSPLHF	TGTGCCAGTAGTATTGGCAGGTATAATTCACCCCTCCACTTT
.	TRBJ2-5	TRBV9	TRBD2	CASSVAGGLQETQYF	TGTGCCAGCAGCGTAGCGGGAGGGCTCCAAGAGACCCAGTACTTC
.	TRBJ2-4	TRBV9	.	CASSRGAENIQYF	TGTGCCAGCAGCCGTGGGGCCGAAAACATTCAGTACTTC
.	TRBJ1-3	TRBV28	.	CASSLFSGNTIYF	TGTGCCAGCAGTTTATTCTCTGGAAACACCATATATTTT
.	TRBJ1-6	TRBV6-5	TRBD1	CASSDGTGNSPLHF	TGTGCCAGCAGTGACGGGACAGGGAATTCACCCCTCCACTTT
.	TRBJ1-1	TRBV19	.	CASSIFRRSTAATEAFF	TGTGCCAGTAGTATCTTCCGACGGAGCACTGCGGCCACTGAAGCTTTCTTT
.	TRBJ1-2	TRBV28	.	CASSPSASINLYTF	TGTGCCAGCAGTCCGTCCGCCAGCATAAACCTCTACACCTTC
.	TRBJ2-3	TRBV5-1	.	CASSLDVLMLSSTDTQYF	TGCGCCAGCAGCTTGGATGTTCTTATGTTGTCTAGCACAGATACGCAGTATTTT
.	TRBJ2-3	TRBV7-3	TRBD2	CASSLTGLAGGRTDTQYF	TGTGCCAGCAGCTTAACGGGACTAGCGGGAGGAAGGACAGATACGCAGTATTTT
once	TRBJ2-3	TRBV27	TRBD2	CASTKLLAGVDTQYF	TGTGCCAGCACCAAGTTATTAGCGGGAGTCGATACGCAGTATTTT
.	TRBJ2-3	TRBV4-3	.	CASSQETAGMSTDTQYF	TGCGCCAGCAGCCAAGAAACAGCTGGAATGAGCACAGATACGCAGTATTTT
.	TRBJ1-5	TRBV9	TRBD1	CASSETGGTNSNQPQHF	TGTGCCAGCAGCGAGACAGGGGGAACAAATAGCAATCAGCCCCAGCATTTT
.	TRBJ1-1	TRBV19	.	CASNRMNTEAFF	TGTGCCAGTAATAGAATGAACACTGAAGCTTTCTTT
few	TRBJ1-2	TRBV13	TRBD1	CASSDSRGQALYGYTF	TGTGCCAGCAGCGACAGCCGGGGACAGGCTTTATATGGCTACACCTTC
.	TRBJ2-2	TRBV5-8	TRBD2	CASSRQTSWGAGELFF	TGTGCCAGCAGCCGACAGACTAGCTGGGGAGCCGGGGAGCTGTTTTTT
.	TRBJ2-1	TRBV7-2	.	CASSLVSGDWNEQFF	TGTGCCAGCAGCTTAGTGTCGGGAGACTGGAATGAGCAGTTCTTC
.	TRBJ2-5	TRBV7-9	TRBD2	CASSLVPSGTRGEQYF	TGTGCCAGCAGCTTAGTCCCCAGCGGGACTCGGGGAGAGCAGTACTTC
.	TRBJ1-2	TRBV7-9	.	CASRPAGPGAEDYGYTF	TGTGCCAGCAGGCCCGCCGGGCCAGGGGCTGAAGACTATGGCTACACCTTC
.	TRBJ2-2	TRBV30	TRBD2	CAWRVGRASTGELFF	TGTGCCTGGAGGGTCGGGAGGGCAAGCACCGGGGAGCTGTTTTTT
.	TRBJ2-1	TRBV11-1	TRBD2	CASSLGGEGPYNEQFF	TGTGCCAGCAGTCTAGGCGGGGAGGGCCCTTACAATGAGCAGTTCTTC
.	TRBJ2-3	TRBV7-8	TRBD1	CASSSRQGAGTDTQYF	TGTGCCAGCAGCTCGCGTCAGGGGGCGGGCACAGATACGCAGTATTTT
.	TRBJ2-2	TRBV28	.	CASTSPGHLNTGELFF	TGTGCCAGCACTTCTCCGGGACACCTGAACACCGGGGAGCTGTTTTTT
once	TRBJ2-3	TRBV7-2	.	CASSSSDTQYF	TGTGCCAGCAGCTCCTCGGATACGCAGTATTTT
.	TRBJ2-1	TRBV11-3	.	CASSPRASGKLNEQFF	TGTGCCAGCAGCCCCCGGGCCAGCGGAAAACTCAATGAGCAGTTCTTC
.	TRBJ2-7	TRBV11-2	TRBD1	CASSEGDREISYEQYF	TGTGCCAGCAGCGAAGGGGACAGAGAGATTTCCTACGAGCAGTACTTC
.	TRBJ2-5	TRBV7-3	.	CASSPSGGRRETQYF	TGTGCCAGCAGCCCCTCCGGGGGGCGTCGAGAGACCCAGTACTTC
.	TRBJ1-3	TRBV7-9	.	CASSLGAGPGDTIYF	TGTGCCAGCAGCTTAGGGGCAGGCCCAGGGGACACCATATATTTT
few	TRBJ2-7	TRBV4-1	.	CASSQGKGPYYEQYF	TGCGCCAGCAGCCAAGGAAAAGGACCATACTACGAGCAGTACTTC